Following are 10 T cell receptor beta chains from one sample sequenced in a study of blood T cells in healthy people across ages. Alongside a J-beta primer mix, a sample-barcoded 5' primer served in a second PCR lasting roughly 6 to 11 cycles. TCRdb reanalysed the 5' RACE reads using MiXCR and keeps one entry per CDR3 protein. The repertoire consists of around 970,000 distinct CDR3 sequences, with roughly 51% occurring once and the leading ten covering around a fifth. The specimen sequenced was blood. These receptor sequences come from a woman aged 55 to 70 in good health.

This clonotype showed up just a few times. This chain links TRBV9 with TRBJ2-1; D possibly uses TRBD1 or TRBD2 (6 bases each). The CDR3 is 16 amino acids. Trimming left V 0 bases short and J 5 bases short, with 15 bases between. Germline V CDR1 and CDR2: SGDLS, YYNGEE. The CDR3 reads CASSVGRGTQDNEQFF. CDR3 DNA sequence: TGTGCCAGCAGCGTAGGTCGCGGGACACAGGACAATGAGCAGTTCTTC. Full variable domain (outside the CDR3, taken from reference TRBV9 and TRBJ2-1): DSGVTQTPKHLITATGQRVTLRCSPRSGDLSVYWYQQSLDQGLQFLIQYYNGEERAKGNILERFSAQQFPDLHSELNLSSLELGDSALYFCASSVGRGTQDNEQFFGPGTRLTVL.

This clonotype occurred a few times. The chain joins TRBV29-1 to TRBJ2-5; 7 positions agree with TRBD2. The CDR3 has 21 residues. Germline CDR1 reads SQVTM; CDR2 reads ANQGSEA. Trimming cost V 1 base and J 4 bases; bases outside gene matches: 27. DNA of the CDR3: TGCAGCGTTGAAGTTCCCCTTGGAGCCGCCAGCGGGGTCGATGTAGGAGAGACCCAGTACTTC. Translating it yields CSVEVPLGAASGVDVGETQYF.

This clonotype appeared a few times. The chain links TRBV12-3 or TRBV12-4 to TRBJ2-1, with D possibly TRBD2 on 6 matching bases. The CDR3 runs 13 residues. V was trimmed by 7 bases and J by 9 bases, leaving 16 bases between them. The CDR3 spells CASTPPAEGEQFF. CDR3 sequence (DNA): TGTGCCAGCACTCCTCCCGCGGAGGGTGAGCAGTTCTTC.

The chain uses TRBV24-1 and TRBJ1-2; 7 nucleotides match TRBD1. This CDR3 comprises 14 residues. Germline values: CDR1 KGHDR, CDR2 SFDVKD. The ends lost 4 bases at V and 7 bases at J; junction bases unmatched: 8. This chain's CDR3 is CATSETGAAIGYTF. The CDR3 DNA is TGTGCCACCAGTGAAACAGGGGCCGCGATTGGCTACACCTTC.

The rearrangement uses TRBV7-9 and TRBJ2-1; tentatively, D is TRBD1 or TRBD2 (5 bases each). Deletions cut 3 bases from V and 9 bases from J, with 12 bases between. The CDR3 is made up of 13 amino acids. CDR1 is SEHNR, CDR2 FQNEAQ, per germline (reference sequence). The CDR3 DNA follows: TGTGCCAGCAGCTTCAGTGGGGACGCTGAGCAGTTCTTC. This translates into CASSFSGDAEQFF.

V usage is TRBV28 and J usage is TRBJ1-5; perhaps TRBD1 as D (6 bases). CDR1 and CDR2 (germline): MDHEN, SYDVKM. CDR3 length: 15 residues. Deletions cut 6 bases from V and 7 bases from J, with 19 bases between. Written as DNA, the CDR3 is TGTGCCAGCAGATCGGTACAGGGTTCGAGCCAGCCCCAGCATTTT. This encodes CASRSVQGSSQPQHF.

This chain connects TRBV10-1 to TRBJ2-2; D remains ambiguous. Germline V gene lookup returns CDR1 WNHNN and CDR2 SYGVQD (reference sequence). The CDR3 is 13 residues long. V was cut by 2 bases and J by 3 bases, with 4 bases left in between. The CDR3 DNA follows: TGCGCCAGCAGTGAGGGATACACCGGGGAGCTGTTTTTT. This codes for CASSEGYTGELFF.

The CDR3 sequence: CASSLTGFQYF. The CDR3 nucleotides are TGTGCCAGCAGCTTAACAGGCTTCCAGTACTTC. The gene calls are TRBV7-9 and TRBJ2-5; possible D gene TRBD1, 5 bases. This CDR3 is 11 amino acids long. Germline loops: CDR1 SEHNR, CDR2 FQNEAQ (reference sequence). V lost 2 bases and J 10 bases, leaving 8 bases between the germline ends.

The chain has TRBV24-1 and TRBJ2-3; 12 nucleotides align to TRBD2. Germline CDR1 reads KGHDR; CDR2 reads SFDVKD. CDR3 length: 17 amino acids. With 5 bases clipped from V and 2 bases from J, the junction kept 7 bases outside the gene matches. For the CDR3, the DNA is TGTGCCACCAGTGCTGAAGGACTAGCGGGATTCACAGATACGCAGTATTTT. Encoded protein: CATSAEGLAGFTDTQYF.

About this clonotype itself: Sequence at one end of the junction differs from germline and may be a read error. The rearrangement joins TRBV4-3 to TRBJ1-1; D remains ambiguous. The CDR3 runs to 15 residues. Germline CDR1 is LGHNA and CDR2 is YSLEER. Here the CDR3 DNA reads TGCGCCAGCAGCCAAGATAGAAAGCTAAACACTAAAGCTTTCTTT. Its protein product is CASSQDRKLNTKAFF.